Below are 14 T cell receptor beta chains sequenced from a single sample in a study of blood T cell repertoires in COVID-19. The table came from immunoSEQ multiplex PCR; TCRdb's copy has only in-frame clones and leaves some out. The sample has about 240,000 clones, 70% to 90% seen once. Sequenced material: PBMCs or T cells enriched from blood (not recorded which). The receptors derive from a woman in her 40s with acute COVID-19.

The gene calls are TRBV7-2 and TRBJ2-1; maybe TRBD2 (5 bases). Germline-derived CDR1 and CDR2 are SGHTA and FQGNSA. The CDR3 has 15 residues. Trimming stripped 5 bases from V and 0 bases from J, with 11 bases between. The CDR3 DNA reads TGTGCCAGCAGCGTAGACGGGGTCTCCTACAATGAGCAGTTCTTC. Encoded protein: CASSVDGVSYNEQFF.

This rearrangement joins TRBV10-1 to TRBJ2-1; 8 nucleotides agree with TRBD1. CDR1 is WNHNN and CDR2 is SYGVQD in the germline V gene (reference sequence). J was trimmed by 7 bases and V by 7 bases; bases with no gene match: 3. This CDR3 is 12 amino acids long. CDR3 loop: CASTTGGNEQFF. The CDR3 region has the DNA TGCGCCAGCACAACAGGGGGTAATGAGCAGTTCTTC.

The chain recombines TRBV21-1 with TRBJ1-1. TRBV21-1 is a pseudogene segment. CDR3 length equals 13 residues. CDR3 residues: CASSIGTLLEAFF. The CDR3, as DNA: TGTGCCAGCAGCATCGGGACTTTACTCGAAGCTTTCTTT.

In this sample, this clone turned up a few times. The gene calls are TRBV3-1 (or the pseudogene TRBV3-2) and TRBJ1-2; TRBD1 aligns across 7 bases. The junction had 8 bases not matched to a gene; V was cut back by 4 bases and J by 0 bases. Germline CDR1 is LGHDT and CDR2 is YNNKEL (reference sequence). The CDR3 covers 16 residues. This chain's CDR3 is CASSPQGQRANYGYTF. CDR3 DNA: TGTGCCAGCAGCCCGCAGGGACAGAGAGCTAACTATGGCTACACCTTC.

V and J are TRBV5-1 and TRBJ1-1; 10 bases line up with TRBD1. CDR1 and CDR2 from the germline V gene are SGHRS and YFSETQ. This CDR3 has 16 amino acids. The V and J ends lost 4 bases and 0 bases, in that order; junction bases with no gene match: 6. The CDR3 bases are TGCGCCAGCAGCCAGGGACAGGGGAGATTGAACACTGAAGCTTTCTTT. This codes for CASSQGQGRLNTEAFF. Variable domain in full (rest from reference TRBV5-1 and TRBJ1-1): KAGVTQTPRYLIKTRGQQVTLSCSPISGHRSVSWYQQTPGQGLQFLFEYFSETQRNKGNFPGRFSGRQFSNSRSEMNVSTLELGDSALYLCASSQGQGRLNTEAFFGQGTRLTVV.

This clone turned up a few times. V and J are TRBV9 and TRBJ2-3; the match to TRBD2 covers 10 bases. Germline CDR1 reads SGDLS; CDR2 reads YYNGEE. The V segment lost 4 bases and the J segment 5 bases; nucleotides outside the gene matches: 10. The CDR3 runs to 16 residues. The CDR3 nucleotides are TGTGCCAGCAGCCCCACTACCAGACTAGCGGGAGATACGCAGTATTTT. This translates into CASSPTTRLAGDTQYF.

CDR3 in DNA: TGTGCCAGCACCGCAGGGAGGGACACTGAAGCTTTCTTT. Translation gives CASTAGRDTEAFF. The J gene is TRBJ1-1, the V gene TRBV6-5; TRBD1 might be the D (5 bases). CDR3 length: 13 amino acids. Between the trimmed V and J ends, which lost 7 bases and 3 bases, there was a span of 12 bases. Germline V CDR1 and CDR2: MNHEY, SVGAGI.

The V and J genes are TRBV24-1 and TRBJ1-1; perhaps TRBD1 as D (6 bases). CDR3 length: 15 amino acids. V lost 0 bases and J lost 5, with 12 bases in between. Looked up from germline, CDR1 is KGHDR and CDR2 is SFDVKD. CDR3 residues: CATSDLRTVPTEAFF. The CDR3 DNA follows: TGTGCCACCAGTGATTTGCGGACAGTCCCGACTGAAGCTTTCTTT.

The gene calls are TRBV7-9 and TRBJ1-4; TRBD1 matches 7 bases. CDR1 SEHNR and CDR2 FQNEAQ come from the germline V gene (reference sequence). CDR3 length: 17 amino acids. Unmatched junction bases numbered 10, after V lost 3 bases and J lost 3 bases. The CDR3 nucleotides are TGTGCCAGCAGCTTCGACCTCGGACAGGACCCTAATGAAAAACTGTTTTTT. This codes for CASSFDLGQDPNEKLFF.

Notes on this clone: Within the sample, other DNA sequences also encode this same CDR3. This chain joins TRBV5-4 and TRBJ2-2; D unclear. Deletions cut 4 bases from V and 4 bases from J, with 14 bases between. Germline V CDR1 and CDR2: SGHNT, YYREEE (reference sequence). The CDR3 loop spans 15 amino acids. CDR3: CASSPRSASTGELFF. The CDR3 nucleotides are TGTGCCAGCAGCCCCCGTTCCGCTAGCACCGGGGAGCTGTTTTTT.

This chain joins TRBV9 and TRBJ2-1, with a possible D match to TRBD2 (5 bases). The CDR3 sequence is 16 residues long. The germline V and J ends were trimmed by 0 bases and 0 bases, with 10 bases remaining between them. CDR1 is SGDLS, CDR2 YYNGEE, per germline. DNA of the CDR3: TGTGCCAGCAGCGTAGAGAAGCGGAGCTCCTACAATGAGCAGTTCTTC. Translated, it gives CASSVEKRSSYNEQFF.

The sample holds a few counts of this clone. This chain links TRBV19 with TRBJ2-1; TRBD2 is a possible D gene (7 bases). The CDR3 extends over 14 amino acids. V gave up 1 base and J gave up 7 bases, with 11 bases separating them. The germline V gene has CDR1 LNHDA and CDR2 SQIVND (reference sequence). The CDR3 region is CASSIGGGQNEQFF. The DNA of the CDR3 is TGTGCCAGTAGTATAGGGGGGGGGCAGAATGAGCAGTTCTTC.

The chain is built from TRBV7-3 and TRBJ2-5; 8 positions agree with TRBD1. The CDR3 has 14 amino acids. In germline, CDR1 is SGHTA, CDR2 FQGTGA. With 5 bases clipped from V and 2 bases from J, the junction kept 4 bases outside the gene matches. The CDR3 sequence: CASSLQGEQETQYF. Written as DNA, the CDR3 is TGTGCCAGCAGCCTACAGGGGGAACAAGAGACCCAGTACTTC.

V gene TRBV5-1 combines with J gene TRBJ2-5, with 8 bases matching TRBD2. The CDR3 totals 14 residues. J was trimmed by 0 bases and V by 2 bases; bases with no gene match: 0. The germline gives CDR1 SGHRS, CDR2 YFSETQ. The CDR3, as DNA: TGCGCCAGCAGCTTAGCGGGGGACCAAGAGACCCAGTACTTC. Translation: CASSLAGDQETQYF.